Detailed here is one T cell receptor (beta chain). Its target is unknown. This sample is drawn from a study of blood T cells in healthy people across ages. Study results and limitations: Diversity estimates from one million T cells were considered underestimates. Roughly linear declines in TCR beta diversity per million T cells occurred with age. Whereas aged donors had fewer naive CD4+ cells, long-lived donors had more of them and higher diversity.

For the second PCR, which ran for about 7 to 11 cycles, a sample-barcoded 5' primer and a J-beta primer mix were used. Via MiXCR, TCRdb re-called the 5' RACE reads, giving one row per CDR3 protein. The top ten clones hold about a fifth of a sample with about 970,000 distinct CDR3 sequences, approximately 50% of them seen once. In terms of origin and age, donors were healthy Caucasian individuals from Russia aged about 6 to 100. The receptor was isolated from a woman aged 55-69 years in good health. The sample comprised blood.

CDR3 coding DNA: TGCGCCAGCAGCCACTCACCGGGACAGGGACAAGAGACCCAGTACTTC. Translating gives CASSHSPGQGQETQYF. This chain uses TRBV4-1 with TRBJ2-5, with 9 bases identical to TRBD1. Germline V gene lookup returns CDR1 MGHRA and CDR2 YSYEKL. The V segment lost 3 bases and the J segment 2 bases; nucleotides outside the gene matches: 7. The CDR3 totals 16 residues.